A single sample gave rise to the 31 T cell receptor beta chains below, sequenced in a study of OX40 agonist ivuxolimab in advanced cancers. Library generation was performed with the immunoSEQ multiplex PCR assay. The source is immuneACCESS, and TCRdb retained only in-frame sequences with V and J called. Part of the clones is not carried over; for the studies checked, unresolved V genes explain less than half of this, and the remainder is unexplained. Present in this sample are 70,000 or so clones, about 88% of which were seen just once. The ten top clones hold about 0.8% of the sample. Sample: CD4+ or CD8+ T cells sorted from blood, taken in a trial of the OX40 agonist ivuxolimab. The source is an adult with an advanced solid tumor such as melanoma, head and neck, liver or kidney cancer.

This clone was picked up one time. The chain carries TRBV5-1 and TRBJ2-3; 8 nucleotides agree with TRBD1. CDR3 length: 15 residues. V lost 4 bases and J lost 5; bases outside the gene matches: 9. Per germline, CDR1 SGHRS and CDR2 YFSETQ. CDR3 bases: TGCGCCAGCAGCCTTTGGGGACAGGCCCAAGATACGCAGTATTTT. It translates to CASSLWGQAQDTQYF.

The genes are TRBV6-1 and TRBJ1-4; D is ambiguous. Deletions cut 5 bases from V and 14 bases from J, with 18 bases between. The CDR3 extends over 13 amino acids. CDR1 MNHNS and CDR2 SASEGT come from the germline V gene. The CDR3 loop reads CASSPDGAFNLFF. In DNA form, the CDR3 reads TGTGCCAGCAGTCCCGACGGAGCTTTCAATCTGTTTTTT.

The rearrangement uses TRBV6-1 and TRBJ2-3, with TRBD2 matching over 7 bases. This CDR3 spans 16 amino acids. From germline, CDR1 is MNHNS and CDR2 SASEGT. V lost 4 bases and J lost 2; bases outside the gene matches: 9. The CDR3: CASSVSGPPSTDTQYF. The CDR3 DNA follows: TGTGCCAGCAGTGTTAGCGGGCCGCCCTCCACAGATACGCAGTATTTT.

The chain has TRBV4-1 and TRBJ2-1; D perhaps matches TRBD2 (6 bases). Germline V CDR1 and CDR2: MGHRA, YSYEKL. This CDR3 is built from 16 residues. V gave up 4 bases and J gave up 3 bases, with 16 bases separating them. The CDR3 DNA sequence: TGCGCCAGCAGCCCGGGGGAGACTTCCTTCTACAATGAGCAGTTCTTC. This encodes CASSPGETSFYNEQFF.

As for this clone: At one end the junction does not follow the germline gene, possibly because of a read error. The V and J genes are TRBV5-1 and TRBJ2-6; a possible D gene is TRBD1 (5 bases). The CDR3 runs 17 residues. Germline CDR1 reads SGHRS; CDR2 reads YFSETQ. DNA of the CDR3: TGCGCCAGCAGCTTCGAGGCTTTGTCCTCTGGGGCCAGCGTCCTGACTTTC. It translates to CASSFEALSSGASVLTF.

This chain connects TRBV11-2 to TRBJ2-2; 9 bases fit TRBD2. Germline assignment: CDR1 SGHAT and CDR2 FQNNGV. The trim removed 5 bases at V and 6 bases at J, leaving 4 bases unmatched. The CDR3 contains 14 residues. CDR3 DNA sequence: TGTGCCAGCAGCGCCGGGACTAGCCCCGGGGAGCTGTTTTTT. As protein: CASSAGTSPGELFF.

This chain links TRBV30 with TRBJ1-2; D is perhaps TRBD1 (5 bases). CDR1 is GTSNPN, CDR2 SVGIG, per germline (reference sequence). V gave up 1 base and J gave up 8 bases, with 11 bases separating them. The CDR3 consists of 12 residues. CDR3 in DNA: TGTGCCTGGAGTGGCCAGGGACTAGGCTACACCTTC. Encoded protein: CAWSGQGLGYTF.

The chain combines TRBV11-3 with TRBJ2-1; maybe TRBD1 (6 bases). Germline CDR1 reads SGHNT; CDR2 reads YENEEA. The CDR3 has 13 amino acids. Trimming took 1 base from V and 9 from J, leaving 10 bases between them. CDR3 sequence reads: CASSLVLGGEQFF. The DNA for the CDR3 is TGTGCCAGCAGCTTAGTCCTAGGGGGTGAGCAGTTCTTC. Variable domain in full (rest from reference TRBV11-3 and TRBJ2-1): EAGVVQSPRYKIIEKKQPVAFWCNPISGHNTLYWYLQNLGQGPELLIRYENEEAVDDSQLPKDRFSAERLKGVDSTLKIQPAELGDSAVYLCASSLVLGGEQFFGPGTRLTVL.

This sequence joins TRBV11-2 and TRBJ2-2; either TRBD1 or TRBD2 may supply D (7 bases each). The germline V gene has CDR1 SGHAT and CDR2 FQNNGV. The CDR3 has 16 amino acids. Trimming took off 3 bases at V and 0 bases at J, with 11 bases between the two ends. The CDR3 DNA reads TGTGCCAGCAGCTTGGGAGGGACAGCGAACACCGGGGAGCTGTTTTTT. It encodes CASSLGGTANTGELFF.

This clone was observed once. At one end, the junction sequence differs from germline, possibly due to a read error. This rearrangement joins TRBV4-1 to TRBJ1-2; D may be TRBD1 (5 bases). Per germline, CDR1 MGHRA and CDR2 YSYEKL. The CDR3 is 15 residues long. The CDR3 sequence: CASSRGLGGNYGYTF. The CDR3 coding sequence is TGTGCCAGCAGCCGGGGCCTGGGCGGTAACTATGGCTACACCTTC.

This chain uses TRBV5-1 with TRBJ2-7; TRBD1 aligns across 9 bases. The V gene end was trimmed by 4 bases and the J gene end by 5 bases; junction bases not matched to a gene: 7. This CDR3 is 14 amino acids long. Germline V CDR1 and CDR2: SGHRS, YFSETQ. CDR3 sequence: CASSRDRGDDEQYF. The CDR3 DNA reads as TGCGCCAGCAGCAGAGACAGGGGGGACGACGAGCAGTACTTC.

This clone came up once. J is TRBJ2-7 and V is TRBV28, with D uncertain. V gave up 6 bases and J gave up 2 bases, with 11 bases separating them. This CDR3 comprises 13 residues. Germline CDR1 MDHEN, CDR2 SYDVKM. CDR3 sequence: CASSLTQAYEQYF. The CDR3 DNA sequence: TGTGCCAGCAGCTTAACGCAGGCCTACGAGCAGTACTTC.

The chain links TRBV10-3 to TRBJ2-1; 13 bases align to TRBD2. The length of the CDR3 is 15 residues. Germline V gives CDR1 ENHRY, CDR2 SYGVKD. V shed 5 bases, J shed 7 bases, and the junction held 5 bases outside the gene matches. As DNA, the CDR3 is TGTGCCATCAGTCATACTAGCGGGAGGGGAAATGAGCAGTTCTTC. This codes for CAISHTSGRGNEQFF.

V is TRBV2 and J is TRBJ1-1; 8 bases are shared with TRBD1. Germline CDR1 reads SNHLY; CDR2 reads FYNNEI. Losses at the gene ends were 7 bases for V and 12 bases for J; bases not matched to a gene: 4. This CDR3 is built from 10 residues. CDR3 bases: TGTGCCAGCACCAGGGGGCGGACTTTCTTT. Protein: CASTRGRTFF.

This sequence joins TRBV5-8 and TRBJ2-5, with 11 bases identical to TRBD1. Germline CDR1 and CDR2: SGHTS and YDEGEE. The trim removed 4 bases at V and 3 bases at J, leaving 8 bases unmatched. The CDR3 extends over 16 amino acids. This CDR3 is CASSPGQGGFKETQYF. CDR3 bases: TGTGCCAGCAGCCCGGGACAGGGGGGATTCAAAGAGACCCAGTACTTC.

V usage is TRBV16 and J usage is TRBJ1-1; D ambiguous. Between the trimmed V and J ends, which lost 0 bases and 5 bases, there was a span of 13 bases. Germline V gene data show CDR1 as KGHSY and CDR2 as FQNENV. The CDR3 is made up of 15 amino acids. CDR3 protein: CASSQSSSLGTEAFF. The CDR3 DNA reads as TGTGCCAGCAGCCAATCGAGCAGCCTCGGGACTGAAGCTTTCTTT.

The rearrangement uses TRBV9 and TRBJ1-2, with D perhaps matching TRBD1 (5 bases). In germline, CDR1 is SGDLS, CDR2 YYNGEE. The CDR3 spans 15 residues. V was shortened by 3 bases and J by 1 base, with 13 bases between the two germline ends. CDR3 in DNA: TGTGCCAGCAGCGGGGGACCGACCCTTAACTATGGCTACACCTTC. Translation gives CASSGGPTLNYGYTF.

This clone is medium-sized in the sample. The V call is TRBV30, the J call TRBJ1-1; D ambiguous. Germline loops: CDR1 GTSNPN, CDR2 SVGIG (reference sequence). V lost 3 bases and J 5 bases, leaving 7 bases between the germline ends. There are 11 residues in the CDR3. CDR3 amino acids: CAWSPGTEAFF. The CDR3 coding sequence is TGTGCCTGGAGCCCGGGGACTGAAGCTTTCTTT.

This clone was recorded only once. The chain carries TRBV28 and TRBJ2-2; D is perhaps TRBD1 (5 bases). The CDR3 is 15 amino acids. Trimming took 6 bases from V and 7 from J, leaving 18 bases between them. Germline V gene data show CDR1 as MDHEN and CDR2 as SYDVKM. This CDR3 reads CASRGQGVFGGELFF. The CDR3 bases are TGTGCCAGCAGGGGCCAGGGTGTGTTTGGCGGGGAGCTGTTTTTT.

The rearrangement links TRBV7-3 to TRBJ2-7; no reliable D call. Trimming removed 5 bases at V and 5 bases at J, with 13 bases between. The CDR3 is 13 residues long. The germline V gene has CDR1 SGHTA and CDR2 FQGTGA. The CDR3 region is CASSAAGVDEQYF. The CDR3 DNA reads as TGTGCCAGCAGCGCCGCTGGGGTCGACGAGCAGTACTTC.

The gene calls are TRBV29-1 and TRBJ2-2; 10 nucleotides match TRBD1. Losses at the gene ends were 5 bases for V and 1 base for J; bases not matched to a gene: 4. The CDR3 runs to 15 residues. In germline, CDR1 is SQVTM, CDR2 ANQGSEA. CDR3 sequence: CSVTGTGVNTGELFF. CDR3 nucleotide sequence: TGCAGCGTTACGGGGACAGGGGTGAACACCGGGGAGCTGTTTTTT.

The genes are TRBV9 and TRBJ1-1, with a possible D match to TRBD1 (5 bases). The CDR3 loop spans 15 amino acids. The V gene's germline CDR1 is SGDLS and CDR2 YYNGEE. V lost 2 bases to trimming and J lost 1 base, with 12 bases between them. The CDR3 is CASSVRDGGNTEAFF. Written as DNA, the CDR3 is TGTGCCAGCAGCGTGAGGGACGGCGGGAACACTGAAGCTTTCTTT.

CDR3 DNA sequence: TGTGCCAGCGGACAACCGCAAGATTCACCCCTCCACTTT. Its translation is CASGQPQDSPLHF. The V gene is TRBV6-6, the J gene TRBJ1-6, with a weak D call TRBD1 (5 bases). V shed 8 bases and J shed 8 bases, with 13 bases lying between them. CDR3 size: 13 residues. Germline V gene lookup returns CDR1 MNHNY and CDR2 SVGAGI (reference sequence).

This clone was recorded a few times. This chain joins TRBV4-1 and TRBJ1-3; D gene uncertain. The CDR3 covers 17 residues. V shed 0 bases and J shed 0 bases, with 12 bases lying between them. Germline lookup yields CDR1 MGHRA and CDR2 YSYEKL. The DNA of the CDR3 is TGCGCCAGCAGCCAAGATGAGGGAAAAGCCTCTGGAAACACCATATATTTT. It encodes CASSQDEGKASGNTIYF.

The chain is built from TRBV6-1 and TRBJ2-2; 7 positions match TRBD1. Trimming at V came to 6 bases and at J to 0 bases, leaving 4 bases not matched to a gene. Germline V gene sequence: CDR1 MNHNS, CDR2 SASEGT. The CDR3 runs 15 residues. CDR3 residues: CASRRGGSNTGELFF. CDR3 nucleotide sequence: TGTGCCAGCAGGAGAGGGGGCTCGAACACCGGGGAGCTGTTTTTT.

The chain combines TRBV6-5 with TRBJ1-3; D is unresolved. There are 16 residues in the CDR3. CDR1 is MNHEY, CDR2 SVGAGI, per germline. V was clipped by 0 bases and J by 0 bases, with 9 bases between them. The CDR3 loop reads CASSYSRRLSGNTIYF. CDR3 DNA: TGTGCCAGCAGTTACTCGCGACGTCTCTCTGGAAACACCATATATTTT.

V usage is TRBV27 and J usage is TRBJ2-6; a weak D match, TRBD1 (5 bases). V was shortened by 4 bases and J by 2 bases, with 9 bases between the two germline ends. Germline V gene sequence: CDR1 MNHEY, CDR2 SMNVEV (reference sequence). The CDR3 is 15 amino acids. Here the CDR3 DNA reads TGTGCCAGCAGTTCCCAGGGTGCTGGGGCCAACGTCCTGACTTTC. Its translation: CASSSQGAGANVLTF.

The chain links TRBV29-1 to TRBJ2-7; no reliable D call. From germline, CDR1 is SQVTM and CDR2 ANQGSEA. The CDR3 totals 13 residues. The CDR3 sequence is CSLPCRMAYEQYF. The CDR3 region has the DNA TGCAGTCTCCCATGTAGGATGGCCTACGAGCAGTACTTC.

V and J are TRBV10-3 and TRBJ1-2; TRBD1 aligns across 7 bases. With V trimmed by 11 bases and J by 1 base, 7 bases remained unmatched. Germline assignment: CDR1 ENHRY and CDR2 SYGVKD. The CDR3 length is 13 residues. Here the CDR3 reads CASAGTDNYGYTF. The CDR3 DNA follows: TGTGCCTCAGCGGGGACAGATAACTATGGCTACACCTTC.

The rearrangement joins TRBV6-4 to TRBJ2-1; D call uncertain. Trimming took 8 bases from V and 5 from J, leaving 7 bases between them. The germline gives CDR1 MRHNA, CDR2 SNTAGT. CDR3 length: 11 residues. DNA for the CDR3: TGTGCCAGCCCCCATAACAATGAGCAGTTCTTC. It yields the protein CASPHNNEQFF.

This chain connects TRBV6-6 to TRBJ2-7; D gene unclear. In germline, CDR1 is MNHNY, CDR2 SVGAGI (reference sequence). The CDR3 runs 12 residues. The V end was cut by 8 bases, the J end by 0 bases, with 8 bases between. The CDR3 sequence: CASGHISYEQYF. The CDR3 nucleotides read TGTGCCAGCGGTCACATCTCCTACGAGCAGTACTTC.